Listed here are 12 T cell receptor beta chains from one sample, sequenced in a study of response to subunit inactivated influenza vaccine. TCRdb reprocessed the RT-PCR reads with MiXCR, giving one entry per CDR3 protein. The table records 800,000 to 1,000,000 distinct CDR3 sequences, 21% of them present only once. Here the sequenced sample was PBMCs from blood, taken 5 to 6 days after vaccination. The receptors were gathered from a man in his fifties who received an inactivated influenza vaccine.

The chain employs TRBV12-3 or TRBV12-4 and TRBJ2-2; 7 positions match TRBD2. There are 16 residues in the CDR3. Trimming took 2 bases from V and 1 from J; bases not matched to a gene: 4. The chain's CDR3 is CASSLSSGRNTGELFF. CDR3 coding DNA: TGTGCCAGCAGTTTAAGTAGCGGGCGGAACACCGGGGAGCTGTTTTTT.

The chain couples TRBV7-3 to TRBJ2-1; TRBD2 aligns across 10 bases. The CDR3 runs to 14 residues. V gave up 2 bases and J gave up 8 bases; unmatched junction bases: 3. CDR1 and CDR2 from the germline V gene are SGHTA and FQGTGA. CDR3 sequence (DNA): TGTGCCAGCAGCTTAGCTAGCGGGAGCCATGAGCAGTTCTTC. As protein: CASSLASGSHEQFF.

In this sample, this clonotype turned up a few times. The chain carries TRBV7-2 and TRBJ2-7; no definite D call. The V end was cut by 1 base, the J end by 3 bases, with 10 bases between. The germline CDR1 and CDR2 sequences are SGHTA and FQGNSA. This CDR3 region has 14 residues. The CDR3 DNA follows: TGTGCCAGCAGCTTAGGGCGGCGGTACTACGAGCAGTACTTC. Its protein is CASSLGRRYYEQYF.

This clonotype was found a few times. The chain has TRBV12-3 or TRBV12-4 and TRBJ2-2, with 7 bases aligning to TRBD1. V dropped 6 bases and J dropped 5; count of bases not matched to a gene: 6. The CDR3 loop spans 14 amino acids. The CDR3 coding sequence is TGTGCCAGCAGCCCGGACAGGTCTACCGGGGAGCTGTTTTTT. Its protein product is CASSPDRSTGELFF.

The chain employs TRBV6-2 or TRBV6-3 and TRBJ2-1; TRBD2 aligns across 8 bases. With 2 bases clipped from V and 7 bases from J, the junction kept 10 bases outside the gene matches. CDR1 and CDR2 from the germline V gene are MNHEY and SVGEGT. The CDR3 is made up of 16 amino acids. The DNA for the CDR3 is TGTGCCAGCAGTTACCGAGGTAGCGGGATTTTTAATGAGCAGTTCTTC. Its translation: CASSYRGSGIFNEQFF.

This clonotype was detected a few times. The chain employs TRBV12-3 or TRBV12-4 and TRBJ2-7; D not certain. CDR3 length equals 14 residues. With 1 base removed from V and 4 bases from J, the gap between germline ends came to 11 bases. This CDR3 is CASSLDSQVYEQYF. The CDR3 DNA reads TGTGCCAGCAGTTTAGATAGCCAGGTATACGAGCAGTACTTC.

The chain's CDR3 is CASSPGQAGYEQYF. The CDR3 DNA reads TGTGCCAGCAGTCCGGGACAGGCCGGATACGAGCAGTACTTC. V and J are TRBV28 and TRBJ2-7, with 8 bases lining up with TRBD1. The CDR3 runs to 14 residues. After removal of 5 bases from V and 4 bases from J, the junction contained 7 bases not matched to a gene. Germline V gene sequence: CDR1 MDHEN, CDR2 SYDVKM.

This clonotype was counted a few times. The V call is TRBV20-1, the J call TRBJ2-3; TRBD2 aligns across 8 bases. The V and J ends lost 6 bases and 2 bases, in that order; junction bases with no gene match: 13. Germline V CDR1 and CDR2: DFQATT, SNEGSKA (reference sequence). The CDR3 has 16 amino acids. CDR3 DNA: TGCAGTGCGGTCCCTGGGTTGCGGGGGGTCACAGATACGCAGTATTTT. This gives the protein CSAVPGLRGVTDTQYF.

The chain joins TRBV5-6 to TRBJ1-2; unclear D gene. Between the trimmed V and J ends, which lost 4 bases and 8 bases, there was a span of 12 bases. Per germline, CDR1 SGHDT and CDR2 YYEEEE. The CDR3 sequence is 12 residues long. CDR3 sequence (DNA): TGTGCCAGCAGCCCGGGTTGGGAAGGCTACACCTTC. Translated: CASSPGWEGYTF.

V and J are TRBV5-1 and TRBJ2-2, with no clear D. V gave up 5 bases and J gave up 5 bases, with 10 bases separating them. The CDR3 is 13 residues long. Looked up from germline, CDR1 is SGHRS and CDR2 is YFSETQ. The CDR3 loop is CASSIGPTGELFF. In DNA, the CDR3 is TGCGCCAGCAGTATCGGACCTACCGGGGAGCTGTTTTTT.

This rearrangement joins TRBV2 to TRBJ2-1; TRBD1 or TRBD2 may be the D gene (5 bases each). The V gene's germline CDR1 is SNHLY and CDR2 FYNNEI. The ends were cut back, 6 bases at V and 4 bases at J, with 7 bases in the middle. The CDR3 is made up of 12 amino acids. The chain's CDR3 is CASRGEYNEQFF. CDR3 DNA sequence: TGTGCCAGCAGGGGGGAGTACAATGAGCAGTTCTTC.

This clonotype was seen more than once but under ten times. The chain carries TRBV24-1 and TRBJ2-7; D ambiguous. Germline CDR1 and CDR2: KGHDR and SFDVKD. V dropped 5 bases and J dropped 4 bases, with 11 bases sitting between them. The CDR3 is 13 amino acids. In DNA, the CDR3 is TGTGCCACCAGTGTTGCTGGCTCTTACGAGCAGTACTTC. Its translation is CATSVAGSYEQYF.